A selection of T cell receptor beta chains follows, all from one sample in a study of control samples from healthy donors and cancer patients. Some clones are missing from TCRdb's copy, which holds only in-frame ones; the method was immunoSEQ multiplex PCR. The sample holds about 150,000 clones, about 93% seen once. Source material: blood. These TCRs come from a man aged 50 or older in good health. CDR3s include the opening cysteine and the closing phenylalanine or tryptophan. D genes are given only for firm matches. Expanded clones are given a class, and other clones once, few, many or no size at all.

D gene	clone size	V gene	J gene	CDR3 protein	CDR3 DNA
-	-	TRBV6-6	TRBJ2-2	CASNPPGQKNTGELFF	TGTGCCAGCAACCCCCCCGGGCAGAAAAACACCGGGGAGCTGTTTTTT
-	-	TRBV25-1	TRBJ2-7	CASSEYARDYEQYF	TGTGCCAGCAGTGAATACGCCAGGGACTACGAGCAGTACTTC
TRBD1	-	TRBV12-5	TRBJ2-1	CASGLDVQGRFLNEQFF	TGTGCTAGTGGTTTGGATGTACAGGGGAGATTCCTGAATGAGCAGTTCTTC
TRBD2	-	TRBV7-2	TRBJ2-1	CASRRTSGNYNEQFF	TGTGCCAGCAGACGGACTAGCGGGAACTACAATGAGCAGTTCTTC
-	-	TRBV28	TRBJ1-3	CASVTGNTIYF	TGTGCCAGCGTGACCGGAAACACCATATATTTT
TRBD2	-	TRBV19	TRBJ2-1	CASSTPNGRPSGNEQFF	TGTGCCAGTAGTACCCCAAACGGGAGGCCCTCGGGCAATGAGCAGTTCTTC
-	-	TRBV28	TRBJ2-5	CASSLRGAQETQYF	TGTGCCAGCAGTTTAAGGGGGGCCCAAGAGACCCAGTACTTC
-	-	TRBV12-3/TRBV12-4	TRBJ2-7	CASSLTASYEQYF	TGTGCCAGCAGTTTAACTGCTTCCTACGAGCAGTACTTC
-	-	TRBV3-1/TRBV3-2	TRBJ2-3	CASSGRTDTQYF	TGTGCCAGCAGCGGACGGACAGATACGCAGTATTTT
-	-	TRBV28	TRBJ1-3	CASSDSSGNTIYF	TGTGCCAGCAGTGACAGCTCTGGAAACACCATATATTTT
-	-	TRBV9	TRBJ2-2	CASSVSLANTGELFF	TGTGCCAGCAGCGTAAGCCTAGCGAACACCGGGGAGCTGTTTTTT
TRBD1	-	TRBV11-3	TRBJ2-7	CASSPGQGSYEQYF	TGTGCCAGCAGCCCCGGACAGGGGTCCTACGAGCAGTACTTC
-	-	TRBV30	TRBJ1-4	CAWREGKREKLFF	TGTGCCTGGAGAGAGGGGAAAAGAGAAAAACTGTTTTTT
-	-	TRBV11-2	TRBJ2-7	CASRLTQAGLPYEQYF	TGTGCCAGCAGGCTTACCCAGGCCGGACTACCCTACGAGCAGTACTTC
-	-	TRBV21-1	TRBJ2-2	CASSYEFPGLAGGPSDGTGELFF	TGTGCCAGCAGTTATGAGTTTCCGGGACTAGCGGGAGGGCCGTCAGATGGGACCGGGGAGCTGTTTTTT
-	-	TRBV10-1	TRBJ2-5	CASSGAPGTQYF	TGCGCCAGCTCTGGGGCCCCGGGGACCCAGTACTTC
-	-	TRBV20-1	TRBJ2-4	CSARQDIQYF	TGCAGTGCAAGACAGGATATTCAGTACTTC
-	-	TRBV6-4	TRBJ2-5	CASSDVKGGETQYF	TGTGCCAGCAGTGACGTAAAGGGAGGCGAGACCCAGTACTTC
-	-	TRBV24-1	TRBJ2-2	CATAVFRGELFF	TGTGCCACCGCGGTGTTTCGCGGGGAGCTGTTTTTT
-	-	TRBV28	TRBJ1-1	CASSPGWAEAFF	TGTGCCAGCAGCCCGGGGTGGGCTGAAGCTTTCTTT
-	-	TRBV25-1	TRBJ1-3	CASRGRLGNTIYF	TGTGCCAGCAGGGGTCGACTTGGAAACACCATATATTTT
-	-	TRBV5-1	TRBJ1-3	CASSLTGFRNTIYF	TGCGCCAGCAGCTTGACAGGGTTTAGAAACACCATATATTTT
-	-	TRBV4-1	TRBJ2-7	CASSPPALGGEQYF	TGCGCCAGCAGCCCCCCCGCATTGGGTGGCGAGCAGTACTTC
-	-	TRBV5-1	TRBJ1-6	CASSLEGSRASNSPLHF	TGCGCCAGCAGCTTGGAGGGCAGTAGGGCGTCGAATTCACCCCTCCACTTT
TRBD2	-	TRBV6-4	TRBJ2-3	CASSRDYSDTQYF	TGTGCCAGCAGTAGGGACTACTCAGATACGCAGTATTTT
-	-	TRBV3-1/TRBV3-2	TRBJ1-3	CASSHGQLSGNTIYF	TGTGCCAGCAGCCATGGACAGCTCTCTGGAAACACCATATATTTT
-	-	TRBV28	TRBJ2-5	CASIDGFQETQYF	TGTGCCAGCATAGACGGTTTCCAAGAGACCCAGTACTTC
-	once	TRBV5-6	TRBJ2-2	CATGLGRTNTGELFF	TGTGCCACCGGCCTCGGACGGACGAACACCGGGGAGCTGTTTTTT
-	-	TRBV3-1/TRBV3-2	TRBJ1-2	CASSSYGFNYGYTF	TGTGCCAGCAGCTCTTACGGTTTTAACTATGGCTACACCTTC
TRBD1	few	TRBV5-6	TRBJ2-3	CASSLVRGLADTQYF	TGTGCCAGCAGCTTGGTAAGGGGGCTAGCAGATACGCAGTATTTT
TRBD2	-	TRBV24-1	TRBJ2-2	CATSDLGRASGNTGELFF	TGTGCCACCAGTGATTTAGGTCGCGCTAGCGGAAACACCGGGGAGCTGTTTTTT
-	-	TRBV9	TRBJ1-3	CASARGGPGNTIYF	TGTGCCAGCGCTCGGGGTGGGCCTGGAAACACCATATATTTT
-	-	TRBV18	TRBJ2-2	CASSNNMVRNTGELFF	TGTGCCAGCTCAAATAACATGGTTCGGAACACCGGGGAGCTGTTTTTT
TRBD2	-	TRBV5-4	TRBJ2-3	CASSPGTSGTQYF	TGTGCCAGCAGCCCCGGGACTAGCGGGACCCAGTATTTT
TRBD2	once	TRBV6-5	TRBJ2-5	CASRAGGVAQETQYF	TGTGCCAGCAGAGCGGGGGGGGTTGCACAAGAGACCCAGTACTTC
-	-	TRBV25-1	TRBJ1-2	CASSFGTLLNYGYTF	TGTGCCAGCAGTTTCGGGACACTACTTAACTATGGCTACACCTTC
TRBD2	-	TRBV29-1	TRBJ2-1	CSVGVAGGPNEQFF	TGCAGCGTTGGGGTAGCGGGAGGGCCCAATGAGCAGTTCTTC
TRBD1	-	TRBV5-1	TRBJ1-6	CASSLGTGDSPLHF	TGCGCCAGCAGCTTGGGGACAGGGGACTCACCCCTCCACTTT
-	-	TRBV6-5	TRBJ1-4	CASTLRGWSNEKLFF	TGTGCCAGCACTCTACGGGGTTGGTCTAATGAAAAACTGTTTTTT